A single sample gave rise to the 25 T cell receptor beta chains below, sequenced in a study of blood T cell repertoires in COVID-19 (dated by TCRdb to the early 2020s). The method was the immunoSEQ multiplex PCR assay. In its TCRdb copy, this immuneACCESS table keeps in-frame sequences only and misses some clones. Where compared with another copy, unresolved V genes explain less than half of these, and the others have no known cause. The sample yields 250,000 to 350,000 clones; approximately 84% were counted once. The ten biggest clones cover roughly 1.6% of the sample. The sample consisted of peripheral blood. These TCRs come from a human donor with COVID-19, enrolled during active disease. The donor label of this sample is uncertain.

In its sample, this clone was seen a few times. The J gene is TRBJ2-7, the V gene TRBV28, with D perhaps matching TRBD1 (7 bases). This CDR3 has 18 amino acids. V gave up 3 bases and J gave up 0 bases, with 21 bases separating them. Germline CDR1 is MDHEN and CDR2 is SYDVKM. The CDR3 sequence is CASSFHRGGSAGSYEQYF. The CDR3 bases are TGTGCCAGCAGTTTTCACAGGGGAGGTTCGGCGGGCTCCTACGAGCAGTACTTC.

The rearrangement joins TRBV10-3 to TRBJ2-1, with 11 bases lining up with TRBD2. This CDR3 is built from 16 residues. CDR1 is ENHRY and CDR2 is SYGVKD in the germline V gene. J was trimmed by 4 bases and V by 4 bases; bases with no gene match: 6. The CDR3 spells CAISVRGTSGYNEQFF. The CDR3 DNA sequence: TGTGCCATCAGTGTCAGAGGGACTAGCGGTTACAATGAGCAGTTCTTC.

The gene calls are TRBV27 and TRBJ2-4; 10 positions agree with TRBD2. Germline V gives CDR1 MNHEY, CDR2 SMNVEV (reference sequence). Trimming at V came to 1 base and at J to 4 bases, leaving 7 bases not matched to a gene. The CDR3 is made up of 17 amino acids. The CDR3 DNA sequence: TGTGCCAGCAGTTTATATAGTCTAGCGGGAGCAAAAAACATTCAGTACTTC. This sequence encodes CASSLYSLAGAKNIQYF.

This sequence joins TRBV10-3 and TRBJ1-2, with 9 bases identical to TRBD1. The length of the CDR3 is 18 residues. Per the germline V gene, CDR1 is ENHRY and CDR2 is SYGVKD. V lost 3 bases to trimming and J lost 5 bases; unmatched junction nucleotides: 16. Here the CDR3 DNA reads TGTGCCATCAGTGATCACTTATCGGCCTCCGGGACAGGGTATGGCTACACCTTC. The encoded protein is CAISDHLSASGTGYGYTF.

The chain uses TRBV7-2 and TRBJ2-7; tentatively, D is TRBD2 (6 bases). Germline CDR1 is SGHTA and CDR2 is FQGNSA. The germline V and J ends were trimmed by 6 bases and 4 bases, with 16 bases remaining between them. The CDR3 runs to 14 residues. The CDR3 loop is CASSPLSGAYEQYF. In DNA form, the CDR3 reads TGTGCCAGCAGTCCATTGTCGGGAGCTTACGAGCAGTACTTC.

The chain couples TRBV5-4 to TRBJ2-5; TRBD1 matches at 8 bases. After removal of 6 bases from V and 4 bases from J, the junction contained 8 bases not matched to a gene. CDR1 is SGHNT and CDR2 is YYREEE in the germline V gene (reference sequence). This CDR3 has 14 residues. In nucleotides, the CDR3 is TGTGCCAGCATGCCACAGGGGGGAGTAGAGACCCAGTACTTC. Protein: CASMPQGGVETQYF.

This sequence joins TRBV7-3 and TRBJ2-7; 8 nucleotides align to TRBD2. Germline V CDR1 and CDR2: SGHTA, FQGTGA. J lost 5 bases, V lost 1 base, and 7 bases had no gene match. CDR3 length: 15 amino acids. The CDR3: CASSLRAGASNEQYF. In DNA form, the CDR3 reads TGTGCCAGCAGCTTAAGAGCGGGAGCGAGCAACGAGCAGTACTTC. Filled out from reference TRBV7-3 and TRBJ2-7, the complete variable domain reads GAGVSQTPSNKVTEKGKYVELRCDPISGHTALYWYRQSLGQGPEFLIYFQGTGAADDSGLPNDRFFAVRPEGSVSTLKIQRTERGDSAVYLCASSLRAGASNEQYFGPGTRLTVT.

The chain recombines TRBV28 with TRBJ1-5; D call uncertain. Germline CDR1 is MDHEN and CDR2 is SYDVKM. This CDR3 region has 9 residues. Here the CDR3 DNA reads TGTGTTGTTGGCCAGCCCCAGCATTTT. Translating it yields CVVGQPQHF. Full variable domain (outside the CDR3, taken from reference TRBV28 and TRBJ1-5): DVKVTQSSRYLVKRTGEKVFLECVQDMDHENMFWYRQDPGLGLRLIYFSYDVKMKEKGDIPEGYSVSREKKERFSLILESASTNQTSMYLCVVGQPQHFGDGTRLSIL.

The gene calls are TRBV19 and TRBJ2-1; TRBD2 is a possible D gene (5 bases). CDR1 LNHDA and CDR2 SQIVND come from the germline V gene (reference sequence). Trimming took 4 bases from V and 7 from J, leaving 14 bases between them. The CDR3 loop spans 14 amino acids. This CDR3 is CASSSFGRRNEQFF. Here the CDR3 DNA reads TGTGCCAGTAGTAGCTTTGGGAGACGGAATGAGCAGTTCTTC.

The CDR3 DNA follows: TGTGCCAGCAGTTCGGGGGGACGGGAATTCTTC. This translates into CASSSGGREFF. V usage is TRBV6-5 and J usage is TRBJ2-1; 7 bases align to TRBD2. The CDR3 contains 11 residues. With 4 bases clipped from V and 16 bases from J, the junction kept 7 bases outside the gene matches. Germline CDR1 is MNHEY and CDR2 is SVGAGI.

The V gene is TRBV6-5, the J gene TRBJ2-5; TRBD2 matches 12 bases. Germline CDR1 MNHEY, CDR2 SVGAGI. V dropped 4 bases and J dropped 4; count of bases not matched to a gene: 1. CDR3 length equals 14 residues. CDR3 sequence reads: CASSSGLAGETQYF. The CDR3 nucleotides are TGTGCCAGCAGTTCGGGACTAGCGGGAGAGACCCAGTACTTC.

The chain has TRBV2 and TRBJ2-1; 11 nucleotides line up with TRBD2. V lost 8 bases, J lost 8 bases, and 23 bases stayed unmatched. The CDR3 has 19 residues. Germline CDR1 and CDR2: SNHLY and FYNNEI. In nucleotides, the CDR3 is TGTGCCAGCTCTGAGGGGGTTTCTAATAGCGGGAGGGTATTCTATGAGCAGTTCTTC. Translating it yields CASSEGVSNSGRVFYEQFF.

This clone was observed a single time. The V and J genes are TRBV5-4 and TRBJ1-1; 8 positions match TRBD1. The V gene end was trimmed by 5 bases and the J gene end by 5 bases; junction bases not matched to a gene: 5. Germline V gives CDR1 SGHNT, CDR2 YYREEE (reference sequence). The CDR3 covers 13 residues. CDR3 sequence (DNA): TGTGCCAGCAGAGTGGACAGGGAGACTGAAGCTTTCTTT. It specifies CASRVDRETEAFF.

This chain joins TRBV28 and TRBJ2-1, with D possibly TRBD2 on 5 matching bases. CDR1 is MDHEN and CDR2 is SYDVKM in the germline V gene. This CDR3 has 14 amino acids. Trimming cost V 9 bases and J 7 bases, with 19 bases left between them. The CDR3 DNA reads TGTGCCAGTATCCCCCCGGGTTCGGGGAATGAGCAGTTCTTC. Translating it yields CASIPPGSGNEQFF.

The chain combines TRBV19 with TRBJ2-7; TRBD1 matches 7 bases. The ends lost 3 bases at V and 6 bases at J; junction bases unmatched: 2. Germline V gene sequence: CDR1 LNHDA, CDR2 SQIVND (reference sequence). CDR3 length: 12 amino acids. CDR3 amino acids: CASSIGQAEQYF. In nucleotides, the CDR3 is TGTGCCAGTAGTATTGGACAGGCCGAGCAGTACTTC.

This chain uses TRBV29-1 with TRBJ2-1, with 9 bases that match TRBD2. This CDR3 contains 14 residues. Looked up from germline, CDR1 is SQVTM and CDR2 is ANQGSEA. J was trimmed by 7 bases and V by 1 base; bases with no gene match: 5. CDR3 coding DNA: TGCAGCGTTGAAGTAGCGGGAGTGGGGAATGAGCAGTTCTTC. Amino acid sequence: CSVEVAGVGNEQFF.

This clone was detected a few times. CDR3 in amino acids: CASSGDPAGPTDTQYF. CDR3 in DNA: TGTGCCAGCAGCGGAGACCCAGCGGGACCCACAGATACGCAGTATTTT. This chain joins TRBV9 and TRBJ2-3; 7 bases are shared with TRBD2. Germline CDR1 reads SGDLS; CDR2 reads YYNGEE. This CDR3 is 16 amino acids long. J gave up 2 bases and V 3 bases, and 9 bases lay outside the gene matches.

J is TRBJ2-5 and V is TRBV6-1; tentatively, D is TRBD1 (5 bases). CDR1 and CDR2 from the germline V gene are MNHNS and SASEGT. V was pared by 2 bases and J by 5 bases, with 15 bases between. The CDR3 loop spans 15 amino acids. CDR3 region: CASSENTGLGETQYF. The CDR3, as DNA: TGTGCCAGCAGTGAAAATACAGGATTGGGGGAGACCCAGTACTTC.

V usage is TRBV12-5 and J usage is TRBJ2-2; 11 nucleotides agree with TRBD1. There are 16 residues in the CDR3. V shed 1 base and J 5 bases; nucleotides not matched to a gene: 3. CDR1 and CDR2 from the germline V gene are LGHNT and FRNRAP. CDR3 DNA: TGTGCTAGTGGTTTGGGGACAGGGGGCGCAACCGGGGAGCTGTTTTTT. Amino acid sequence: CASGLGTGGATGELFF.

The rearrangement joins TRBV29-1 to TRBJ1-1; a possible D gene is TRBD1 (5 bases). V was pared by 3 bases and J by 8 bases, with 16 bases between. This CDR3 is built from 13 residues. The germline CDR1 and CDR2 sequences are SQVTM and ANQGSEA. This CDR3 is CSVEGWGQTEAFF. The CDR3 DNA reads TGCAGCGTTGAGGGGTGGGGCCAAACGGAAGCTTTCTTT.

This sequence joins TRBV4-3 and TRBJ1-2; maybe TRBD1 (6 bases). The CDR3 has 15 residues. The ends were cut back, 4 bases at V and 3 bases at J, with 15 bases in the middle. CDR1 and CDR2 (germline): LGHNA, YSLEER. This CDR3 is CASSRDYREHYGYTF. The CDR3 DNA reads TGCGCCAGCAGCCGAGATTACAGGGAGCACTATGGCTACACCTTC.

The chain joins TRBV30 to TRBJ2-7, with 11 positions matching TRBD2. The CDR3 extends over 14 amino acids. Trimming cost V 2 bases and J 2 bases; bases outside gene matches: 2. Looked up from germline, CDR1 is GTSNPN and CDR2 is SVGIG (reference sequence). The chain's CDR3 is CAWSRLAGTYEQYF. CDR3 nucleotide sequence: TGTGCCTGGAGTCGACTAGCGGGAACCTACGAGCAGTACTTC.

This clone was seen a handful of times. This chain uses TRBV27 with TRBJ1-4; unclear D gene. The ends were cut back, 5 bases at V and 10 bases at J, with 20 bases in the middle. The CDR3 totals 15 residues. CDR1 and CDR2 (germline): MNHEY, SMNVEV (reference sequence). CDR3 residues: CASSPRSDGSGKLFF. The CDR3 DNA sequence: TGTGCCAGCAGTCCGCGGAGTGACGGGTCGGGAAAACTGTTTTTT.

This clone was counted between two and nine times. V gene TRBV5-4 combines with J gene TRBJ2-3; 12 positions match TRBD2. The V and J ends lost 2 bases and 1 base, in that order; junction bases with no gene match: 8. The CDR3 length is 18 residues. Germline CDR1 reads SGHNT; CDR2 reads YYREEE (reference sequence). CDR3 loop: CASSFGTSGLIRTDTQYF. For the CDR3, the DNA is TGTGCCAGCAGCTTCGGGACTAGCGGGTTAATACGCACAGATACGCAGTATTTT.

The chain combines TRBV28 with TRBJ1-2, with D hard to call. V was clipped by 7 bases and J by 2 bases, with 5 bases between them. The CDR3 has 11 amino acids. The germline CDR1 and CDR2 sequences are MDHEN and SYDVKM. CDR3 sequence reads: CASTLNYGYTF. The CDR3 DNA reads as TGTGCCAGCACCCTCAACTATGGCTACACCTTC.